This T cell receptor beta chain was recorded in a study of T cells in tuberculosis. Sequencing of TCR-alpha and TCR-beta chains was unpaired. Profiling relied on immunoSEQ multiplex PCR, and the TCRdb table lists in-frame clones only, not all of them. The sample shows about 88,000 clones, approximately 91% of them seen only once. This clone came up a few times. Cells were sorted from thawed PBMC rested overnight and stained with GMM-loaded CD1B tetramer, viability dye and anti-CD3. The CD1B tetramers carried C32 glucose monomycolate purified from Rhodococcus equi. Sequenced input: CD1b-GMM tetramer-negative cells sorted from PBMCs. The source of this sequence is an adult woman with latent tuberculosis.

The DNA for the CDR3 is TGTGCCAGCAGCCAAACTAGCGGTAGGGGGGCTTTCTTT. It yields the protein CASSQTSGRGAFF. The chain links TRBV7-8 to TRBJ1-1, with D possibly matching TRBD1 (6 bases). Trimming pared 5 bases from V and 11 bases from J, leaving 18 bases between. CDR1 is SGHVS and CDR2 is FQNEAQ in the germline V gene. This CDR3 region has 13 residues.